The T cell receptor beta chain described here comes from a study of response to subunit inactivated influenza vaccine. Germline V CDR1 and CDR2: SGHAT, FQDESV (reference sequence). The CDR3 sequence is 18 residues long. Trimming took 5 bases from V and 0 from J; bases not matched to a gene: 6. Comments on this clonotype: Antigen unknown.

General study points: Authors suggested few new T cells are recruited by each seasonal influenza vaccination.

TCRdb called the RT-PCR reads again in MiXCR, with one record for every CDR3 protein. The data show 400,000 to 650,000 distinct CDR3 sequences, around 7.7% seen once. The chain links TRBV11-1 to TRBJ2-1; 14 bases map to TRBD2. The material was PBMCs from blood, obtained around 25 months after vaccination. The TCR originated in a man between 50 and 75 years old who received an inactivated influenza vaccine. The CDR3 here is CASSPRLAGGSSYNEQFF. The CDR3 DNA reads TGTGCCAGCAGCCCTCGACTAGCGGGAGGGAGCTCCTACAATGAGCAGTTCTTC.